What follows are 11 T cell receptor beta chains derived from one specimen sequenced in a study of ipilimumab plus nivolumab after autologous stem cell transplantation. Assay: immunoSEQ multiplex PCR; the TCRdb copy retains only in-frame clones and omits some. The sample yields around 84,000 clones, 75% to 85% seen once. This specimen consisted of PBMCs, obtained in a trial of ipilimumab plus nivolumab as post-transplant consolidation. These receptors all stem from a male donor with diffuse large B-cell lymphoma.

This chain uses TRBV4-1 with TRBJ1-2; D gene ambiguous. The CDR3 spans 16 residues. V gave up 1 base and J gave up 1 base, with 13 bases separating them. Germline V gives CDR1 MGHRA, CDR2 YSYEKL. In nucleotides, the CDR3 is TGCGCCAGCAGCCAAGCGGCGACCAGAAATAACTATGGCTACACCTTC. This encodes CASSQAATRNNYGYTF.

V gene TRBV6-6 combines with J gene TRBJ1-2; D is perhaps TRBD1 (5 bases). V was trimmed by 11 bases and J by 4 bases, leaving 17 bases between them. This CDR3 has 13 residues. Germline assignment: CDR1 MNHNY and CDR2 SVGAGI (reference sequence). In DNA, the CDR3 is TGTGCCGCATCCCTTACGGGGGGCTATGGCTACACCTTC. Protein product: CAASLTGGYGYTF.

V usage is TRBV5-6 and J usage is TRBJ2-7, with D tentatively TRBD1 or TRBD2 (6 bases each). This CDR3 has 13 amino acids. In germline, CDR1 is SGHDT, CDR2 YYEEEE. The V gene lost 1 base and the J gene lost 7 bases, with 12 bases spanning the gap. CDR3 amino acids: CASSLLGAGEQYF. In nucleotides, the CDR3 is TGTGCCAGCAGCTTGCTGGGGGCGGGAGAGCAGTACTTC.

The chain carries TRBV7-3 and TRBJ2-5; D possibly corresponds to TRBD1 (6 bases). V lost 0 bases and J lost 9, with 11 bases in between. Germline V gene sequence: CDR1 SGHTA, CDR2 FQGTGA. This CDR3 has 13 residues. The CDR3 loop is CASSLTRAGAQYF. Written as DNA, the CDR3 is TGTGCCAGCAGCTTAACGAGGGCAGGGGCCCAGTACTTC.

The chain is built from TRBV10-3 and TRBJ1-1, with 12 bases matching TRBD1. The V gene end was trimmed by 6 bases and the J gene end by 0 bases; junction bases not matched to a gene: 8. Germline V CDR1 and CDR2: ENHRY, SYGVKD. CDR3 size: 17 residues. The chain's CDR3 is CAIRSFRDRGLNTEAFF. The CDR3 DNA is TGTGCCATCAGAAGCTTCCGGGACAGGGGGCTGAACACTGAAGCTTTCTTT.

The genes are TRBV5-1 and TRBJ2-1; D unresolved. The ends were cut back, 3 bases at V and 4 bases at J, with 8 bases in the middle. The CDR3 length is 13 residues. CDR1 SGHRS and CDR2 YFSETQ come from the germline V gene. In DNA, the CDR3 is TGCGCCAGCAGCTCGGCAGTTTACAATGAGCAGTTCTTC. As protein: CASSSAVYNEQFF.

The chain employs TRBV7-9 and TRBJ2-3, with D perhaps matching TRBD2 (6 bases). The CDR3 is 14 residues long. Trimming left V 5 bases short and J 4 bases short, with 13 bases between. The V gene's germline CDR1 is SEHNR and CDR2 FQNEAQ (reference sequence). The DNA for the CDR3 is TGTGCCAGCAGCCTCGGGACTCCACCAGATACGCAGTATTTT. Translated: CASSLGTPPDTQYF.

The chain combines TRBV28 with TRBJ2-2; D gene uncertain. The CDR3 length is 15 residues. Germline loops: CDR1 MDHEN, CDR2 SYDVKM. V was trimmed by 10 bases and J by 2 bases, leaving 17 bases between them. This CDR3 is CAISSIGHNTGELFF. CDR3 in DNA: TGTGCCATCTCCTCCATCGGGCACAACACCGGGGAGCTGTTTTTT.

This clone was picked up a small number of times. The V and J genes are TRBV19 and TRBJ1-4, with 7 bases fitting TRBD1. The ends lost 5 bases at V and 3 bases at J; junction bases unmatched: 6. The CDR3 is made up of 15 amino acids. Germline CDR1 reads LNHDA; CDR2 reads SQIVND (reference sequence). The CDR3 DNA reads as TGTGCCAGTAGTTTCCAGACAGGGTCTAATGAAAAACTGTTTTTT. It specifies CASSFQTGSNEKLFF.

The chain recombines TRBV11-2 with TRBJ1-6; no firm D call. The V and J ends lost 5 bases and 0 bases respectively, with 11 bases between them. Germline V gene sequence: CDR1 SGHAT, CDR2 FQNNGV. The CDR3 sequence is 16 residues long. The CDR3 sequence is CASSPRFSSYNSPLHF. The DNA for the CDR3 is TGTGCCAGCAGCCCCCGGTTTAGCTCCTATAATTCACCCCTCCACTTT.

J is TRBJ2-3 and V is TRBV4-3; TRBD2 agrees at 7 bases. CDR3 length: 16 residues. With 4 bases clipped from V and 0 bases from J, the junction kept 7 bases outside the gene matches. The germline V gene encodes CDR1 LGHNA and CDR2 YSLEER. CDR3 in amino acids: CASSRDSGFSTDTQYF. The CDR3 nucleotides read TGCGCCAGCAGCCGGGATAGCGGGTTCAGCACAGATACGCAGTATTTT.